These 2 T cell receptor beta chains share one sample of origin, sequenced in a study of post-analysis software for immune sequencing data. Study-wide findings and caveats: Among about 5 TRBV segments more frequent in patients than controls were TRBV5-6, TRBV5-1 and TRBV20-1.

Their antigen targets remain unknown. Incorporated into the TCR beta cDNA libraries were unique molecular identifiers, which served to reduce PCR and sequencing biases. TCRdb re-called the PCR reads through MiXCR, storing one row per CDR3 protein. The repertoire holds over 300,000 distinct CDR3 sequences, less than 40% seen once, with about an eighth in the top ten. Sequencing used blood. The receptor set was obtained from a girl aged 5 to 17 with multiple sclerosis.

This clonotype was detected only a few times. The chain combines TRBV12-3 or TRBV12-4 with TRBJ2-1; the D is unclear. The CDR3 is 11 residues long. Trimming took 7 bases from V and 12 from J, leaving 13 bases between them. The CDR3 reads CASTPGVGQFF. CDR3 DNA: TGTGCCAGCACCCCGGGCGTGGGGCAGTTCTTC.

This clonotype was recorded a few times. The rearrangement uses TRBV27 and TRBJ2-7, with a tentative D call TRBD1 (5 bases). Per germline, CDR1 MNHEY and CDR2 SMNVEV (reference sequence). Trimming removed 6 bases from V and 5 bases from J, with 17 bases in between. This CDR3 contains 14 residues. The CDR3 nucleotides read TGTGCCAGCAGCGGACAAGGACGGACGGACGAGCAGTACTTC. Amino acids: CASSGQGRTDEQYF.